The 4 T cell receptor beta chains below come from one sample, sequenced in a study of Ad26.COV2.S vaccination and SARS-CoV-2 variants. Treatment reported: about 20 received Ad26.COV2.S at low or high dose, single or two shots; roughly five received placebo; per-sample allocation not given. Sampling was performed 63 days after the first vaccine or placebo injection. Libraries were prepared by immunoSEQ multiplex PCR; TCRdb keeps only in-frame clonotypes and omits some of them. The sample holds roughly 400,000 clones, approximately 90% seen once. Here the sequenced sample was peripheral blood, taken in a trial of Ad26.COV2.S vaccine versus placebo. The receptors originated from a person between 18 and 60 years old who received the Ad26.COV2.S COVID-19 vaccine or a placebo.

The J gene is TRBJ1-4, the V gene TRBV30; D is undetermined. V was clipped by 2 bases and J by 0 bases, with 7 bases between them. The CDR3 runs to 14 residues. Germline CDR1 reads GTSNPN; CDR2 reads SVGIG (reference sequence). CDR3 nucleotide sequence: TGTGCCTGGAGTAAAACAACAACTAATGAAAAACTGTTTTTT. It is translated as CAWSKTTTNEKLFF.

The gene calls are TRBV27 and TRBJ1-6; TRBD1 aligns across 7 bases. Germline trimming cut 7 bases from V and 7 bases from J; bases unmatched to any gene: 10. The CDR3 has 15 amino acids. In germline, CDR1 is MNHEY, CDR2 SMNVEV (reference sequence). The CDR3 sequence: CASTAGGKANSPLHF. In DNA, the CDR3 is TGTGCCAGCACCGCAGGGGGTAAGGCGAATTCACCCCTCCACTTT.

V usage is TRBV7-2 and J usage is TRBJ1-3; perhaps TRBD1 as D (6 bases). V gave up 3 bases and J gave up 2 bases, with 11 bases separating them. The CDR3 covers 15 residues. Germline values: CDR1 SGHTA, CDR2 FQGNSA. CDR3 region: CASSFQNRAGNTIYF. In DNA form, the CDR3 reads TGTGCCAGCAGCTTTCAAAACAGGGCTGGAAACACCATATATTTT.

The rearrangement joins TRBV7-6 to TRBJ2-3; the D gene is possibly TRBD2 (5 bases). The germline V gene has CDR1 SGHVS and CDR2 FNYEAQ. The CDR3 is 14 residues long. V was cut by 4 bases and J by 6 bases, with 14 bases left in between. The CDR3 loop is CASSSGRSGDTQYF. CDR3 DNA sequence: TGTGCCAGCAGCTCTGGCCGATCGGGGGATACGCAGTATTTT.